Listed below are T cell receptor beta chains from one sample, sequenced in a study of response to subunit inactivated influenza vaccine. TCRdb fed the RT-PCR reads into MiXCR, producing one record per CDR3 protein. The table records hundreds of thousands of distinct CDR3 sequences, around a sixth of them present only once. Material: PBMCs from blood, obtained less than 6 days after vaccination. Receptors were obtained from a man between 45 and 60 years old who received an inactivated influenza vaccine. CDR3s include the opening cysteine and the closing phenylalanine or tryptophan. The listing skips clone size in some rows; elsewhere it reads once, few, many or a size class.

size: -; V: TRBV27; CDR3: CASSWTAGSAYEQYF
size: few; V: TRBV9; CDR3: CASSSNPSRKSYNEQFF
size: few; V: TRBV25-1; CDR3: CASSGTSSGRAYEQYF
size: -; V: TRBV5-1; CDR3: CASSLGTSGRYETQYF
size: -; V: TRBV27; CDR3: CASSPKGITTGELFF
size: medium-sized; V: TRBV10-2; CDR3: CASSETTMQYGYTF
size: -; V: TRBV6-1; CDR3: CASGVNPTDTQYF
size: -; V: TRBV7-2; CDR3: CASSARQGEAFF
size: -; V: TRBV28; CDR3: CASSESGGQSYNEQFF
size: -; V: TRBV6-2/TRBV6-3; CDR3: CASSTLQGTGELFF
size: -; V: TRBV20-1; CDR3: CSVPGHSNQPQPF
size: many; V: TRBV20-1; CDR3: CSQRTPEVLSPLHF
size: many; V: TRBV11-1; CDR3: CASSGPELQGAGSYNEQFF
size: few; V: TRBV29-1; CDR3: CSVKENTGELFF
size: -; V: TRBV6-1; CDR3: CASGENTEAFF
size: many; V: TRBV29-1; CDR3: CSVDVGSSVNEQFF
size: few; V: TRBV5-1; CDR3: CASSFGPEGYEQYF
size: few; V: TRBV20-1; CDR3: CSATQYGYTF
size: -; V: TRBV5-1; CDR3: CASSSNNRSSGANVLTF
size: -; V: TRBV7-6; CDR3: CASSLGDYSYEQYF
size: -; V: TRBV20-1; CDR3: CSARASGGTGELFF
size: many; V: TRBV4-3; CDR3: CASSQDMGTSGSVYEQFF
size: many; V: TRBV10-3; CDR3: CAISEDRVGTGELFF
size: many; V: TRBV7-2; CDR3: CASSLGGTGSILNEQFF
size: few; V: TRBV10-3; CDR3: CAISGVSGTKGGEQYF
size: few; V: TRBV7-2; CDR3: CASSPRDRLHRTQYF
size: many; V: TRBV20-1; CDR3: CSARDSGRGNEQFF
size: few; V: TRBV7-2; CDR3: CASSYTSGGTDTQYF
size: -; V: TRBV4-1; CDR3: CASSQDGSYNSPLHF
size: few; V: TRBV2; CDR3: CASSTRTSAAYEQYF
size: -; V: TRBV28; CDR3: CASSQLASTDTQYF
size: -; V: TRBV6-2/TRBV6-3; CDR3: CASSGRGDYRPYEQYF
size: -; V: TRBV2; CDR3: CASQASLAKNIQYF
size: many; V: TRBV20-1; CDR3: CSAVTSGISEQYF
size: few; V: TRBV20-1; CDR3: CSARDRVRVAAFF
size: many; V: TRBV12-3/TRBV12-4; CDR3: CASSLGTSYGYTF
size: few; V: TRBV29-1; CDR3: CSVVRLAGSYNEQFF
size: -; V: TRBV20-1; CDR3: CSAIEQGLLSGNTIYF
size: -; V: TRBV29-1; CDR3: CSVEDTEAFF
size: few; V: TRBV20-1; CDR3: CSARPLAQETQYF
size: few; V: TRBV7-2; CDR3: CASSLELSYNEQFF
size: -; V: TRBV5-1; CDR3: CASSLTLAVPQETQYF
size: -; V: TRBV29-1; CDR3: CSVRQSGGGTQYF
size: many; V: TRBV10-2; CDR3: CASRAGTSGGAYEQYF
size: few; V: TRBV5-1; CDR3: CASSPDRVEVAFF
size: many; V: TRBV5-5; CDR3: CASSPRSTEAFF